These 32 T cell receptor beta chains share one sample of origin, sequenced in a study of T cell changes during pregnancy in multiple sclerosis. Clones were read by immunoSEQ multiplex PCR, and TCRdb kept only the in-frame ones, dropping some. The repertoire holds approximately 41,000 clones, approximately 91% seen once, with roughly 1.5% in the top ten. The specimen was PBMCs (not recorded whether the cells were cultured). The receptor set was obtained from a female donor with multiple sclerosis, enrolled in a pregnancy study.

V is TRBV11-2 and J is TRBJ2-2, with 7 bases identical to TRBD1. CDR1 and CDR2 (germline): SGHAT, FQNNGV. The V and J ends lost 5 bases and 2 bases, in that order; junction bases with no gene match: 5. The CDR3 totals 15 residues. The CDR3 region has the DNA TGTGCCAGCAGCCTCGGGACAGTCAACACCGGGGAGCTGTTTTTT. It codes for CASSLGTVNTGELFF.

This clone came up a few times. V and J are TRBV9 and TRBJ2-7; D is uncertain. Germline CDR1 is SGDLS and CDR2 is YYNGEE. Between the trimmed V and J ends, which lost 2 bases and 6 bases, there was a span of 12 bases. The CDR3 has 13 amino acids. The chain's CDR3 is CASSVYLGFEQYF. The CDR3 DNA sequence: TGTGCCAGCAGCGTCTACCTCGGGTTCGAGCAGTACTTC.

CDR3: CASSFDQNTQYF. CDR3 nucleotide sequence: TGTGCCAGCAGTTTCGACCAAAATACGCAGTATTTT. The chain recombines TRBV27 with TRBJ2-3; no clear D. V lost 3 bases, J lost 7 bases, and 8 bases lay in between. CDR1 and CDR2 from the germline V gene are MNHEY and SMNVEV (reference sequence). There are 12 residues in the CDR3.

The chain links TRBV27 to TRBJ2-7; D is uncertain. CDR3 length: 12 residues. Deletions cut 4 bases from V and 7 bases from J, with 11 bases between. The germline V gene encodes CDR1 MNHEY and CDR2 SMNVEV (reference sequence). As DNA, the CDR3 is TGTGCCAGCAGTTACGCCCGCCGGGAGCAGTACTTC. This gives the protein CASSYARREQYF.

CDR3 region: CASSSIRQGIWGTEAFF. CDR3 DNA sequence: TGTGCCAGCAGCTCAATAAGACAGGGGATATGGGGCACTGAAGCTTTCTTT. The chain joins TRBV7-9 to TRBJ1-1; TRBD1 agrees at 8 bases. The CDR3 runs 17 residues. Germline V CDR1 and CDR2: SEHNR, FQNEAQ (reference sequence). V lost 4 bases, J lost 4 bases, and 14 bases stayed unmatched. Using reference TRBV7-9 and TRBJ1-1 for the parts outside the CDR3, the full variable domain is DTGVSQNPRHKITKRGQNVTFRCDPISEHNRLYWYRQTLGQGPEFLTYFQNEAQLEKSRLLSDRFSAERPKGSFSTLEIQRTEQGDSAMYLCASSSIRQGIWGTEAFFGQGTRLTVV.

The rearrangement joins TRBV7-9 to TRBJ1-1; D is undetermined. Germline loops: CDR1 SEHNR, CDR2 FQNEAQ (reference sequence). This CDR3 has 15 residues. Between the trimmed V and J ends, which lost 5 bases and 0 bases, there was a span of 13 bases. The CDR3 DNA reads TGTGCCAGCAGCCCGGACGGCTTTATGAACACTGAAGCTTTCTTT. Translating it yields CASSPDGFMNTEAFF.

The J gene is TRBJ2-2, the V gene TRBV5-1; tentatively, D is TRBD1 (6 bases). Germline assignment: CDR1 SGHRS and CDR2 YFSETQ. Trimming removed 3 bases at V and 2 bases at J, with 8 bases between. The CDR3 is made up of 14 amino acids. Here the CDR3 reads CASSSDSNTGELFF. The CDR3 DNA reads TGCGCCAGCAGCTCGGACAGTAACACCGGGGAGCTGTTTTTT.

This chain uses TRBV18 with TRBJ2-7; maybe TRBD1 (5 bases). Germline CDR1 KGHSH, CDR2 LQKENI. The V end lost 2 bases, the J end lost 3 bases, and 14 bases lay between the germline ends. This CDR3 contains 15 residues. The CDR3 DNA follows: TGTGCCAGCTCACCAAACCAGGACAACTACTACGAGCAGTACTTC. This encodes CASSPNQDNYYEQYF.

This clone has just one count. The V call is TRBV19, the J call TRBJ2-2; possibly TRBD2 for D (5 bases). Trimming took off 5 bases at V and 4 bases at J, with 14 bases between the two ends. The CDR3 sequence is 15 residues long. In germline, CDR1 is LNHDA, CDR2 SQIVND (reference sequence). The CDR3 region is CASSPLARATGELFF. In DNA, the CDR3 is TGTGCCAGTAGTCCCCTTGCGAGGGCCACCGGGGAGCTGTTTTTT.

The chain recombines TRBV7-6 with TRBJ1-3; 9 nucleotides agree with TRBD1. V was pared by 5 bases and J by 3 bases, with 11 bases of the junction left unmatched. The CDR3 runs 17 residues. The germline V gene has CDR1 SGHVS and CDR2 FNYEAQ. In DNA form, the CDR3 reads TGTGCCAGCAGCCCCTTTTCCGGGACAGGGAATGGAAACACCATATATTTT. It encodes CASSPFSGTGNGNTIYF.

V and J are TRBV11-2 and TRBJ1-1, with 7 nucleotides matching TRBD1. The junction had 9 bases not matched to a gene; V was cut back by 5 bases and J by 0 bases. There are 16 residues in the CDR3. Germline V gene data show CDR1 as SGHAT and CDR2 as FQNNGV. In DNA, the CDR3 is TGTGCCAGCAGCCCCCAGGACAGGTTCATGAACACTGAAGCTTTCTTT. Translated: CASSPQDRFMNTEAFF.

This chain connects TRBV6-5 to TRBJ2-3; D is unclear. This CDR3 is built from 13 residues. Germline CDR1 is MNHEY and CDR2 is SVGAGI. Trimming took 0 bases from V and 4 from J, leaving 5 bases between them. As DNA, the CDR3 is TGTGCCAGCAGTTACTCCGTGGCAGATACGCAGTATTTT. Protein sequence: CASSYSVADTQYF.

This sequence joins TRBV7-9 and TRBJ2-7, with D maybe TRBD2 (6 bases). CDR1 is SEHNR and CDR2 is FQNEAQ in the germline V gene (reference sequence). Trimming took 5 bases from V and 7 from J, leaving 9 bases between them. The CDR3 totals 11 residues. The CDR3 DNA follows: TGTGCCAGCAGCGAGGAGGGGGAGCAGTACTTC. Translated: CASSEEGEQYF.

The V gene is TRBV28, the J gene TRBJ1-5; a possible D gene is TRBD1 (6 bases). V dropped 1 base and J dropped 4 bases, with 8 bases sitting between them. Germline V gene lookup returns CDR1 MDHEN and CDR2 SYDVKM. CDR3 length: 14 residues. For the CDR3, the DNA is TGTGCCAGCAGTTTATCGCAGGGGAATCAGCCCCAGCATTTT. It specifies CASSLSQGNQPQHF.

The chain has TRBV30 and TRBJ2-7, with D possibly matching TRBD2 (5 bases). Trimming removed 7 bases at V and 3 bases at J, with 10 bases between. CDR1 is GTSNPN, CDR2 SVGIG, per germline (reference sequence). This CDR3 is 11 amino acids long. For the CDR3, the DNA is TGTGCCTCCGGACTTTACTACGAGCAGTACTTC. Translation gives CASGLYYEQYF.

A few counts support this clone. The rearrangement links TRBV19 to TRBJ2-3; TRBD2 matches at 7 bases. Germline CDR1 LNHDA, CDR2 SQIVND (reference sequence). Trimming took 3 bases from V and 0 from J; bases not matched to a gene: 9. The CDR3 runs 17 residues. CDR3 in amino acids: CASSIRTRTMSTDTQYF. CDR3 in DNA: TGTGCCAGTAGTATTCGGACTAGAACCATGAGCACAGATACGCAGTATTTT. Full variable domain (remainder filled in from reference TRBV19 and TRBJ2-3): DGGITQSPKYLFRKEGQNVTLSCEQNLNHDAMYWYRQDPGQGLRLIYYSQIVNDFQKGDIAEGYSVSREKKESFPLTVTSAQKNPTAFYLCASSIRTRTMSTDTQYFGPGTRLTVL.

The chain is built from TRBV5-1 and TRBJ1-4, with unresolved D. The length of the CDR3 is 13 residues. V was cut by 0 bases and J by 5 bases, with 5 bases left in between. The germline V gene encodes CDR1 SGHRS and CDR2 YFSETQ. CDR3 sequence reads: CASSLGANEKLFF. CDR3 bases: TGCGCCAGCAGCTTGGGGGCGAATGAAAAACTGTTTTTT.

The CDR3 bases are TGTGCCAGCAGTTCCCTTGGGACAGGAACTAGCGGGAGACTCGAGACCCAGTACTTC. This gives the protein CASSSLGTGTSGRLETQYF. The rearrangement links TRBV27 to TRBJ2-5; 11 nucleotides agree with TRBD2. The CDR3 totals 19 residues. Germline V CDR1 and CDR2: MNHEY, SMNVEV (reference sequence). J was trimmed by 5 bases and V by 4 bases; bases with no gene match: 18.

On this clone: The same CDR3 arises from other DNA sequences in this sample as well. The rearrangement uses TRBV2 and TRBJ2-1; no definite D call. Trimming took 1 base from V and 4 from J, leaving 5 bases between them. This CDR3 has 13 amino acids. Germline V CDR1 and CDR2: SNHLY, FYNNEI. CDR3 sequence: CASSEGLYNEQFF. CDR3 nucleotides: TGTGCCAGCAGTGAAGGACTTTACAATGAGCAGTTCTTC.

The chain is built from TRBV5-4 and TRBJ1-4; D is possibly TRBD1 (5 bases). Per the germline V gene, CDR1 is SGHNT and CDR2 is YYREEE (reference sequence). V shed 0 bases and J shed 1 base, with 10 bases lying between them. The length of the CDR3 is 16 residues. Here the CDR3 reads CASSLAGGGTNEKLFF. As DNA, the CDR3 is TGTGCCAGCAGCTTGGCCGGGGGGGGAACTAATGAAAAACTGTTTTTT.

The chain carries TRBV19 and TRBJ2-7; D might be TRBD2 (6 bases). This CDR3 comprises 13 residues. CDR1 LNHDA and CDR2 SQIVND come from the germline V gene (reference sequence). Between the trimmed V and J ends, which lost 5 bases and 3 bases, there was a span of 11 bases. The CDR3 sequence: CASSSSGVYEQYF. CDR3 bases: TGTGCCAGTAGTTCCTCGGGGGTCTACGAGCAGTACTTC.

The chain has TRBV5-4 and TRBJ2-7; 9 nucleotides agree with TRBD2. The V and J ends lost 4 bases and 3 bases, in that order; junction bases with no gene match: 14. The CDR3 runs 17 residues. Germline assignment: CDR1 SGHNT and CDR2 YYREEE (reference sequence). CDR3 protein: CASSPSGLAYGIYEQYF. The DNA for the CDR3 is TGTGCCAGCAGCCCTTCGGGACTAGCTTATGGGATCTACGAGCAGTACTTC. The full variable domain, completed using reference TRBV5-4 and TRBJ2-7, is ETGVTQSPTHLIKTRGQQVTLRCSSQSGHNTVSWYQQALGQGPQFIFQYYREEENGRGNFPPRFSGLQFPNYSSELNVNALELDDSALYLCASSPSGLAYGIYEQYFGPGTRLTVT.

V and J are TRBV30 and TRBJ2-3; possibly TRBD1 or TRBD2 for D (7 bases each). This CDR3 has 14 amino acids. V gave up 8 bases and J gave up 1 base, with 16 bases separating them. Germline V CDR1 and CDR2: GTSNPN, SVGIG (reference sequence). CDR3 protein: CARGGLAGTDTQYF. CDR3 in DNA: TGTGCCCGAGGGGGCCTAGCGGGCACAGATACGCAGTATTTT.

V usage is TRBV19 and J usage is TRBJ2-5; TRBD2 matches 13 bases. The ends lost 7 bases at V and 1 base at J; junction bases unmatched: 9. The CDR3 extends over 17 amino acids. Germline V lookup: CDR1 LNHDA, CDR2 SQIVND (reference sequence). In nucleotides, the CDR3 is TGTGCCAGTACCAGACAGGGGACTAGCGGGACCCAAGAGACCCAGTACTTC. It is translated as CASTRQGTSGTQETQYF. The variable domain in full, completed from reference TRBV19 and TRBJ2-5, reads DGGITQSPKYLFRKEGQNVTLSCEQNLNHDAMYWYRQDPGQGLRLIYYSQIVNDFQKGDIAEGYSVSREKKESFPLTVTSAQKNPTAFYLCASTRQGTSGTQETQYFGPGTRLLVL.

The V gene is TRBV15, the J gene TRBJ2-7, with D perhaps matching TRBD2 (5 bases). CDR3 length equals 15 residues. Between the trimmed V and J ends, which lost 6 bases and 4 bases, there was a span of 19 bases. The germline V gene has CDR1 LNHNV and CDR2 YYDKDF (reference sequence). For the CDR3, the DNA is TGTGCCACCAGTTTTCTGGCGGGCACCTTTTACGAGCAGTACTTC. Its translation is CATSFLAGTFYEQYF.

CDR3: CASRSGEVSKGLFF. DNA of the CDR3: TGTGCCAGCAGGTCCGGTGAGGTTTCGAAAGGGCTGTTTTTT. The genes are TRBV5-4 and TRBJ2-2; D unresolved. The CDR3 consists of 14 residues. Per the germline V gene, CDR1 is SGHNT and CDR2 is YYREEE (reference sequence). Trimming pared 5 bases from V and 13 bases from J, leaving 21 bases between.

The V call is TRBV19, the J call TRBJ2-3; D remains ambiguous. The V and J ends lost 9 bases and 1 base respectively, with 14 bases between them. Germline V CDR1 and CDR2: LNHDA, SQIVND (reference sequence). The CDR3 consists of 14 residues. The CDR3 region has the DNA TGTGCCAGCGACGATCTCCAGGGCACAGATACGCAGTATTTT. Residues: CASDDLQGTDTQYF.

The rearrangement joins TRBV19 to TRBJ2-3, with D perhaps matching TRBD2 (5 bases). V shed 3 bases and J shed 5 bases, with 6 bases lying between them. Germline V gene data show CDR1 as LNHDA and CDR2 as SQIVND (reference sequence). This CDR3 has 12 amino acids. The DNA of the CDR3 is TGTGCCAGTAGTATTGGGAGAGATACGCAGTATTTT. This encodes CASSIGRDTQYF.

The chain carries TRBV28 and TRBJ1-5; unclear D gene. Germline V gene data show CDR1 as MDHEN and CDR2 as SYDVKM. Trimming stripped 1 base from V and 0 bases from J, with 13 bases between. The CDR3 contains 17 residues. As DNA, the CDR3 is TGTGCCAGCAGTTTATCTTCCAGTCTTTATAGCAATCAGCCCCAGCATTTT. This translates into CASSLSSSLYSNQPQHF.

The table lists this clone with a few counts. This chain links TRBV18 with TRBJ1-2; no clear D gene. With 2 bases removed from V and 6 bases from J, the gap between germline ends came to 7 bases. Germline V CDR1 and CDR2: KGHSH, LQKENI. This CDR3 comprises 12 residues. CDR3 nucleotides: TGTGCCAGCTCACCAGAGGAGAATGGCTACACCTTC. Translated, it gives CASSPEENGYTF.

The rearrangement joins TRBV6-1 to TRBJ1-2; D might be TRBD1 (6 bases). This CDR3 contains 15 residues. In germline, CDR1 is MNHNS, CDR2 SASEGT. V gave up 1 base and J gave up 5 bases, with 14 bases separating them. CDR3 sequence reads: CASSEGGARSYGYTF. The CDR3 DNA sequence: TGTGCCAGCAGTGAAGGGGGGGCCCGGAGTTATGGCTACACCTTC.

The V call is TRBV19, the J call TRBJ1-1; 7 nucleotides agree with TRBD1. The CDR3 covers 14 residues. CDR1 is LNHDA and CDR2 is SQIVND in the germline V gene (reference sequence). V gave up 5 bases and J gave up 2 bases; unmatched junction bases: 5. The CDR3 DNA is TGTGCCAGTAGTCCAAGACAGGGAAACACTGAAGCTTTCTTT. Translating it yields CASSPRQGNTEAFF.